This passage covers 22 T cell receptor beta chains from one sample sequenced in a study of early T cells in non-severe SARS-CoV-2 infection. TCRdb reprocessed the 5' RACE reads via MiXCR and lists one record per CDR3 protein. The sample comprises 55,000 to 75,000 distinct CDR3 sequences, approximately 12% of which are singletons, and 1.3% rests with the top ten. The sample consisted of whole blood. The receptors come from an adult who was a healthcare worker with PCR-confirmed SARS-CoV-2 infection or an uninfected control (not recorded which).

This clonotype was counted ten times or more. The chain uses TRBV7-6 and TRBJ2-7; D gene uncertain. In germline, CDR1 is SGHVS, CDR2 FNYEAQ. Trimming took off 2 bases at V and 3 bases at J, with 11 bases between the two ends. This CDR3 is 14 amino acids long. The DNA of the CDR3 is TGTGCCAGCAGCTTAAACGGGTTAAACTACGAGCAGTACTTC. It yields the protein CASSLNGLNYEQYF.

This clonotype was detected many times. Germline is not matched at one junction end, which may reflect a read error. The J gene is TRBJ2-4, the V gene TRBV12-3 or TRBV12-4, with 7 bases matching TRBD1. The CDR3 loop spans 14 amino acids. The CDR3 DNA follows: TGTGCCAGCAGGTTAGACAGGGATTGGGACATTCAGTACTTC. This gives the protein CASRLDRDWDIQYF.

CDR3 sequence (DNA): TGTGCCAGCAGCTTAGCCGGAGTCAACGAGCAGTACTTC. It translates to CASSLAGVNEQYF. The chain recombines TRBV7-2 with TRBJ2-7; no definite D call. V gave up 0 bases and J gave up 5 bases, with 8 bases separating them. Germline V gene data show CDR1 as SGHTA and CDR2 as FQGNSA. The CDR3 runs 13 residues.

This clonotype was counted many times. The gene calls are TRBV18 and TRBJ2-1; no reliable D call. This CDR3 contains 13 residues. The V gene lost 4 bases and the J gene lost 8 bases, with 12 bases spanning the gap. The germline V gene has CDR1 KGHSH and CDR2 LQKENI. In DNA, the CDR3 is TGTGCCAGCTCACAGGATATTCGTGATGAGCAGTTCTTC. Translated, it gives CASSQDIRDEQFF.

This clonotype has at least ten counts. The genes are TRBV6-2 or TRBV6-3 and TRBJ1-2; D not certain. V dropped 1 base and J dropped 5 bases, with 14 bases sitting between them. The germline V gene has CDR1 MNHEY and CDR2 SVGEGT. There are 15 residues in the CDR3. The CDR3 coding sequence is TGTGCCAGCAGTTACTTCCCGACAAAGGGTTATGGCTACACCTTC. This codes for CASSYFPTKGYGYTF.

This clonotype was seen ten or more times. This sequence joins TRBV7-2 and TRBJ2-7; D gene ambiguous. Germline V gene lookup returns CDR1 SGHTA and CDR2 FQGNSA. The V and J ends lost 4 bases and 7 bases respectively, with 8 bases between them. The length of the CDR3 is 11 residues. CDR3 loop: CASSSTWEQYF. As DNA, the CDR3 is TGTGCCAGCAGCTCCACCTGGGAGCAGTACTTC.

CDR3 region: CASSFGLGLSSYNEQFF. In DNA, the CDR3 is TGTGCCAGCAGCTTCGGACTAGGTTTGAGCTCCTACAATGAGCAGTTCTTC. The V gene is TRBV7-2, the J gene TRBJ2-1; 7 bases fit TRBD2. The CDR3 is 17 amino acids. CDR1 is SGHTA and CDR2 is FQGNSA in the germline V gene. Germline trimming cut 3 bases from V and 0 bases from J; bases unmatched to any gene: 8.

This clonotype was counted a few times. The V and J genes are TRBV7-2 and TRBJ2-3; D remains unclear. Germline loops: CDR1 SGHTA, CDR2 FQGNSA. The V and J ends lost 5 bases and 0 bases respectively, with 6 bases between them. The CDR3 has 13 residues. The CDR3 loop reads CASSPLSTDTQYF. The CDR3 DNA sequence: TGTGCCAGCAGCCCTCTTAGCACAGATACGCAGTATTTT.

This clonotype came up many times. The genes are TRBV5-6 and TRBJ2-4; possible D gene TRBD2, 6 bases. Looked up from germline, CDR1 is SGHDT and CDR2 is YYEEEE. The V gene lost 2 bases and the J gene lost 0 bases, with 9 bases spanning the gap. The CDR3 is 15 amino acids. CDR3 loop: CASSFLGGAKNIQYF. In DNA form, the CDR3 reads TGTGCCAGCAGCTTCTTGGGGGGAGCCAAAAACATTCAGTACTTC.

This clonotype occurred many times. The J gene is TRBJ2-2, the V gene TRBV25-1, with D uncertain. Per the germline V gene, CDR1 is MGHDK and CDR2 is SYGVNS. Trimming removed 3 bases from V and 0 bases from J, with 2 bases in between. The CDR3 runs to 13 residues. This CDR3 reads CASSDTNTGELFF. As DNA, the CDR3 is TGTGCCAGCAGTGACACGAACACCGGGGAGCTGTTTTTT.

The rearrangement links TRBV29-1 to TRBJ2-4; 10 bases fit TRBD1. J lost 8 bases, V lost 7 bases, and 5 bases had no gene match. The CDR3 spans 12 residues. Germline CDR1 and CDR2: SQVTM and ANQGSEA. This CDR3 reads CSGGTGDDIQYF. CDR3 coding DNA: TGCAGCGGCGGGACAGGGGATGACATTCAGTACTTC. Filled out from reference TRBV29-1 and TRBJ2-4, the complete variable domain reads SAVISQKPSRDICQRGTSLTIQCQVDSQVTMMFWYRQQPGQSLTLIATANQGSEATYESGFVIDKFPISRPNLTFSTLTVSNMSPEDSSIYLCSGGTGDDIQYFGAGTRLSVL.

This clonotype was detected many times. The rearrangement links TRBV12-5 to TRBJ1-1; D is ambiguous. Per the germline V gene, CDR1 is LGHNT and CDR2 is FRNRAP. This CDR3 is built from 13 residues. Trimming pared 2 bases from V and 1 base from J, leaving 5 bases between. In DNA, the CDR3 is TGTGCTAGTGGTTTGCAAGAGAACACTGAAGCTTTCTTT. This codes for CASGLQENTEAFF.

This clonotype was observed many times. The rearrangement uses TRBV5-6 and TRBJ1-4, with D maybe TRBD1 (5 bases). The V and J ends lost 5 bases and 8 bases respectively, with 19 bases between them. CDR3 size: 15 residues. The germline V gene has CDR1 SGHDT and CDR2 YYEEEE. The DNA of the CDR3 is TGTGCCAGCAGTTCCCTTGCCCCGGGGGGAGAAAAACTGTTTTTT. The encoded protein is CASSSLAPGGEKLFF.

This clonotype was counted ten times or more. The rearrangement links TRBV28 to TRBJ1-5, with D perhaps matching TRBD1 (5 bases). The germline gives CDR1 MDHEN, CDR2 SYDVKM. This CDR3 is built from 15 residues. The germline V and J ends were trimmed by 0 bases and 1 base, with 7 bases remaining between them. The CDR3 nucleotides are TGTGCCAGCAGTTTATGGGGGGACAGCAATCAGCCCCAGCATTTT. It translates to CASSLWGDSNQPQHF.

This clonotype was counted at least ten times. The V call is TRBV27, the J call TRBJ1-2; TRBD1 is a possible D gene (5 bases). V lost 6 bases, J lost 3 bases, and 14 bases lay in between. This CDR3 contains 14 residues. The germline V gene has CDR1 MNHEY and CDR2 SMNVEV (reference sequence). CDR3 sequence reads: CASSPLGRDYGYTF. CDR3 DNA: TGTGCCAGCAGCCCCCTGGGGCGAGACTATGGCTACACCTTC.

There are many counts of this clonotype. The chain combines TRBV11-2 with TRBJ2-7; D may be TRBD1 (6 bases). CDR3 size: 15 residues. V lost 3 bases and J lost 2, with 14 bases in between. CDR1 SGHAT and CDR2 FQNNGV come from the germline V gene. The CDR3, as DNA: TGTGCCAGCAGCTTCTATACCGGGACACCCTACGAGCAGTACTTC. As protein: CASSFYTGTPYEQYF.

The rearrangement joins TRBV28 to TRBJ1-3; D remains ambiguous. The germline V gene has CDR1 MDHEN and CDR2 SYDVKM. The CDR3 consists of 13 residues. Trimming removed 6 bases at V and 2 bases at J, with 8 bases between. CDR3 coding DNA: TGTGCCAGCAGACCGACAACTGGAAACACCATATATTTT. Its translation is CASRPTTGNTIYF.

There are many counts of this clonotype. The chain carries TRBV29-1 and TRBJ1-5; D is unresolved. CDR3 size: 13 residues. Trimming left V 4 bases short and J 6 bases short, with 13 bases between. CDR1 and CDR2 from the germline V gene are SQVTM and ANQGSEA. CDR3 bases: TGCAGCGTTGCCCAGGCAGCGGGTCAGCCCCAGCATTTT. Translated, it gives CSVAQAAGQPQHF.

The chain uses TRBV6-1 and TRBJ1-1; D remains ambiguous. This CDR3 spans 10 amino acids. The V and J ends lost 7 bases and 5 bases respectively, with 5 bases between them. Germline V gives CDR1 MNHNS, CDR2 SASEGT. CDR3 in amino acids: CASIGTEAFF. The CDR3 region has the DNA TGTGCCAGCATAGGAACTGAAGCTTTCTTT.

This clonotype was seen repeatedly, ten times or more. The CDR3 DNA reads as TGTGCCACCAGTGATTTCACCAAAACAGATACGCAGTATTTT. Its translation is CATSDFTKTDTQYF. This chain connects TRBV24-1 to TRBJ2-3; no clear D gene. This CDR3 spans 14 amino acids. Trimming stripped 1 base from V and 3 bases from J, with 7 bases between. Germline V gene lookup returns CDR1 KGHDR and CDR2 SFDVKD.

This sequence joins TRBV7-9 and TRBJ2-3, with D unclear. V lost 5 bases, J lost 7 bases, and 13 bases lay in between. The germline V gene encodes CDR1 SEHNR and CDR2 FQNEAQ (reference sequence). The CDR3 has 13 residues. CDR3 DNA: TGTGCCAGCAGCATAGAGGCTTCGAATACGCAGTATTTT. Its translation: CASSIEASNTQYF.

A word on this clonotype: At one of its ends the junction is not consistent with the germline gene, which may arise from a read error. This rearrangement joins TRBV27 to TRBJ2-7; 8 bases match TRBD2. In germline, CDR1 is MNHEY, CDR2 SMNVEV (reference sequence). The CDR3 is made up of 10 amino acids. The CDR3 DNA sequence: TGTGCCAGCGGAGCGGGGGCTCCTGTGTTC. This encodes CASGAGAPVF.